Presented here are 18 T cell receptor beta chains from one specimen sequenced in a study of control samples from healthy donors and cancer patients. Produced via immunoSEQ multiplex PCR; TCRdb's table is partial and in-frame only. The table lists approximately 110,000 clones, approximately 90% of them singletons. Sequenced sample: blood. These receptors were taken from a woman in her forties or fifties in good health.

The rearrangement joins TRBV13 to TRBJ1-1, with a weak D call TRBD1 (5 bases). Germline-derived CDR1 and CDR2 are PRHDT and FYEKMQ (reference sequence). This CDR3 contains 14 residues. Trimming took off 0 bases at V and 4 bases at J, with 9 bases between the two ends. The CDR3 is CASSLGWGGTEAFF. DNA of the CDR3: TGTGCCAGCAGCTTAGGGTGGGGCGGCACTGAAGCTTTCTTT.

CDR3 in amino acids: CASSLSGTGELFF. DNA for the CDR3: TGTGCCAGCAGTTTAAGCGGGACCGGGGAGCTGTTTTTT. This sequence joins TRBV27 and TRBJ2-2, with D maybe TRBD2 (6 bases). The CDR3 spans 13 residues. CDR1 and CDR2 from the germline V gene are MNHEY and SMNVEV (reference sequence). Trimming stripped 2 bases from V and 5 bases from J, with 6 bases between.

The chain joins TRBV27 to TRBJ2-7, with 8 bases identical to TRBD1. The CDR3 is 12 amino acids. In germline, CDR1 is MNHEY, CDR2 SMNVEV (reference sequence). Trimming took 7 bases from V and 3 from J; bases not matched to a gene: 2. The chain's CDR3 is CASTDRGYEQYF. CDR3 nucleotides: TGTGCCAGCACCGACAGGGGCTACGAGCAGTACTTC.

The rearrangement joins TRBV4-1 to TRBJ1-4; TRBD1 is a possible D gene (6 bases). Germline V gives CDR1 MGHRA, CDR2 YSYEKL. Deletions cut 0 bases from V and 8 bases from J, with 10 bases between. The CDR3 totals 14 residues. The CDR3 loop is CASSQDQGYEKLFF. Here the CDR3 DNA reads TGCGCCAGCAGCCAAGACCAGGGGTACGAAAAACTGTTTTTT.

V is TRBV19 and J is TRBJ2-3; 7 positions agree with TRBD2. The CDR3 loop spans 15 amino acids. J gave up 3 bases and V 3 bases, and 6 bases lay outside the gene matches. Germline loops: CDR1 LNHDA, CDR2 SQIVND (reference sequence). The CDR3 here is CASSIGGGGTDTQYF. CDR3 in DNA: TGTGCCAGTAGTATTGGCGGGGGAGGGACAGATACGCAGTATTTT. Full variable domain (remainder filled in from reference TRBV19 and TRBJ2-3): DGGITQSPKYLFRKEGQNVTLSCEQNLNHDAMYWYRQDPGQGLRLIYYSQIVNDFQKGDIAEGYSVSREKKESFPLTVTSAQKNPTAFYLCASSIGGGGTDTQYFGPGTRLTVL.

J is TRBJ2-7 and V is TRBV7-8, with TRBD1 matching 8 bases. CDR1 is SGHVS, CDR2 FQNEAQ, per germline. V lost 4 bases and J lost 0; bases outside the gene matches: 2. This CDR3 is built from 14 residues. The CDR3 sequence is CASSWDRSSYEQYV. The CDR3 bases are TGTGCCAGCAGCTGGGACAGGAGCTCCTACGAGCAGTACGTC.

This clone was found a few times. The chain couples TRBV6-2 or TRBV6-3 to TRBJ1-5, with D possibly TRBD1 on 5 matching bases. The CDR3 sequence is 15 residues long. The V end was cut by 4 bases, the J end by 7 bases, with 17 bases between. In germline, CDR1 is MNHEY, CDR2 SVGEGT. CDR3 coding DNA: TGTGCCAGCAGTTCCCGTCGTGGGGCAAGACAGCCCCAGCATTTT. Translation: CASSSRRGARQPQHF.

The genes are TRBV24-1 and TRBJ2-1; possibly TRBD1 for D (6 bases). V lost 5 bases and J lost 3, with 16 bases in between. Germline V CDR1 and CDR2: KGHDR, SFDVKD. CDR3 length: 16 residues. The CDR3 spells CATSGEVRGSYNEQFF. The CDR3 DNA sequence: TGTGCCACCAGTGGGGAAGTGAGGGGGAGCTACAATGAGCAGTTCTTC.

This clone has just one count. CDR3 bases: TGTGCCAGCAGTGAAGGACCTTATAAGGGAGGCTATGGCTACACCTTC. This gives the protein CASSEGPYKGGYGYTF. The chain combines TRBV2 with TRBJ1-2; D is uncertain. The CDR3 contains 16 residues. The germline V and J ends were trimmed by 1 base and 4 bases, with 16 bases remaining between them. Germline CDR1 is SNHLY and CDR2 is FYNNEI.

The chain uses TRBV7-8 and TRBJ1-2; D call uncertain. The CDR3 runs to 15 residues. V was shortened by 5 bases and J by 3 bases, with 16 bases between the two germline ends. Germline V lookup: CDR1 SGHVS, CDR2 FQNEAQ. The CDR3 loop is CASSPRGMEDYGYTF. Here the CDR3 DNA reads TGTGCCAGCAGCCCGCGGGGTATGGAGGACTATGGCTACACCTTC.

The chain links TRBV24-1 to TRBJ2-5; D uncertain. V was cut by 1 base and J by 5 bases, with 10 bases left in between. CDR3 size: 14 residues. Looked up from germline, CDR1 is KGHDR and CDR2 is SFDVKD. Here the CDR3 DNA reads TGTGCCACCAGTGATTTCGGCCTTTCGGAGACCCAGTACTTC. Residues: CATSDFGLSETQYF.

V and J are TRBV7-7 and TRBJ1-1; no clear D. The V gene's germline CDR1 is SSHAT and CDR2 FNYEAQ (reference sequence). V dropped 1 base and J dropped 6 bases, with 15 bases sitting between them. The CDR3 sequence is 15 residues long. DNA for the CDR3: TGTGCCAGCAGCTTAGGTCCGATTGTTTTCGCTGAAGCTTTCTTT. Its translation: CASSLGPIVFAEAFF.

The rearrangement uses TRBV6-5 and TRBJ1-2; D call uncertain. This CDR3 is built from 15 residues. Germline assignment: CDR1 MNHEY and CDR2 SVGAGI. The V and J ends lost 11 bases and 4 bases respectively, with 23 bases between them. The CDR3: CACEVENHSTYGYTF. As DNA, the CDR3 is TGTGCCTGCGAGGTTGAGAACCACAGTACCTATGGCTACACCTTC.

The J gene is TRBJ2-1, the V gene TRBV4-2; D unclear. CDR3 length: 12 residues. Germline V gene data show CDR1 as LGHNA and CDR2 as YNFKEQ. V was shortened by 0 bases and J by 15 bases, with 12 bases between the two germline ends. CDR3 nucleotides: TGTGCCAGCAGCCAAGATCAGGCCTGGAGGTTCTTC. As protein: CASSQDQAWRFF.

The chain joins TRBV7-3 to TRBJ2-6; D gene uncertain. The CDR3 totals 16 residues. V lost 5 bases, J lost 4 bases, and 15 bases lay in between. The germline V gene has CDR1 SGHTA and CDR2 FQGTGA. Written as DNA, the CDR3 is TGTGCCAGCAGCCCTACCAGTTCTCAAGGGGCCAACGTCCTGACTTTC. The encoded protein is CASSPTSSQGANVLTF. Full variable domain (missing parts from reference TRBV7-3 and TRBJ2-6): GAGVSQTPSNKVTEKGKYVELRCDPISGHTALYWYRQSLGQGPEFLIYFQGTGAADDSGLPNDRFFAVRPEGSVSTLKIQRTERGDSAVYLCASSPTSSQGANVLTFGAGSRLTVL.

V gene TRBV5-1 combines with J gene TRBJ2-7, with D unclear. The germline gives CDR1 SGHRS, CDR2 YFSETQ. This CDR3 comprises 13 residues. Between the trimmed V and J ends, which lost 0 bases and 6 bases, there was a span of 10 bases. CDR3 sequence (DNA): TGCGCCAGCAGCTTGGAGTCACTCTCCGAGCAGTACTTC. Protein sequence: CASSLESLSEQYF.

This rearrangement joins TRBV9 to TRBJ2-5; D unresolved. Germline values: CDR1 SGDLS, CDR2 YYNGEE. CDR3 size: 11 residues. The V gene lost 4 bases and the J gene lost 5 bases, with 6 bases spanning the gap. The CDR3 region is CASSMGETQYF. In DNA form, the CDR3 reads TGTGCCAGCAGCATGGGGGAGACCCAGTACTTC.

V and J are TRBV18 and TRBJ2-2, with a possible D match to TRBD2 (5 bases). The CDR3 totals 17 residues. V dropped 0 bases and J dropped 6 bases, with 17 bases sitting between them. Germline V gives CDR1 KGHSH, CDR2 LQKENI. CDR3 sequence: CASSPPTLRVQAGELFF. DNA of the CDR3: TGTGCCAGCTCACCACCCACGCTGAGGGTCCAGGCCGGGGAGCTGTTTTTT.